This T cell receptor (beta chain) was observed in a study of cytomegalovirus exposure and HLA in healthy donors. CDR3 length: 12 residues. Germline CDR1 and CDR2: SNHLY and FYNNEI. V trimming: 7 bases; J trimming: 3 bases; junction bases outside the gene matches: 3. PCR amplification relied on 60 Vbeta primers (plus 13 Jbeta primers). Sequencing used immunoSEQ multiplex PCR; TCRdb keeps in-frame clones, though not all of them. The sample consists of about 110,000 clones, around 73% of them appearing once. Whole-study results and caveats: The authors listed over 150 TCR beta chains as cytomegalovirus-associated. Excluded: some indistinguishable V segments such as TRBV6-2 and TRBV6-3.

As regards this clone: Its target is not known.

The rearrangement links TRBV2 to TRBJ2-7; TRBD1 matches 7 bases. The specimen sequenced was PBMCs. This TCR derives from a man aged 35 to 55 in good health and CMV-seronegative. The DNA of the CDR3 is TGTGCCAGCATGGGACAGTTCTACGAGCAGTACTTC. Translated, it gives CASMGQFYEQYF. Full variable domain (rest looked up from reference TRBV2 and TRBJ2-7): EPEVTQTPSHQVTQMGQEVILRCVPISNHLYFYWYRQILGQKVEFLVSFYNNEISEKSEIFDDQFSVERPDGSNFTLKIRSTKLEDSAMYFCASMGQFYEQYFGPGTRLTVT.